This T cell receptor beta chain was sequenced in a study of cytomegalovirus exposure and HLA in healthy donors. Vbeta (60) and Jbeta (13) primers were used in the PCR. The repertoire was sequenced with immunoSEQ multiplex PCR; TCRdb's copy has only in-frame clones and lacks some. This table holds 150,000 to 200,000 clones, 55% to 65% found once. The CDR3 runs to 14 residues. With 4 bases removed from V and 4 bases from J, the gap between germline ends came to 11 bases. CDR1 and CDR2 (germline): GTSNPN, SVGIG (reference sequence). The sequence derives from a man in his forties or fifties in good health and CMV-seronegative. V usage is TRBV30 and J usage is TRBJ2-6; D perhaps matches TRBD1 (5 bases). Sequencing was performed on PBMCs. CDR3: CAWKTGAGANVLTF. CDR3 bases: TGTGCCTGGAAAACAGGAGCCGGGGCCAACGTCCTGACTTTC.